These 24 T cell receptor beta chains came from one sample sequenced in a study of CD8 T cells in Susac syndrome. Reverse transcription of roughly 0.5 to 1 ug RNA used random hexamers. TCRdb re-derived calls from the immunoSEQ multiplex PCR reads in MiXCR, one entry per CDR3 protein. This table holds tens of thousands of distinct CDR3 sequences, 85% to 95% found once. Sequenced material: CD8+ T cells from PBMCs. The receptors here all came from a human donor in good health.

The rearrangement joins TRBV5-1 to TRBJ2-7; no definite D call. The CDR3 contains 13 residues. CDR1 is SGHRS and CDR2 is YFSETQ in the germline V gene. Trimming pared 1 base from V and 2 bases from J, leaving 7 bases between. As DNA, the CDR3 is TGCGCCAGCAGCTTGTATTATCCCTACGAGCAGTACTTC. This gives the protein CASSLYYPYEQYF.

This chain links TRBV13 with TRBJ2-1; TRBD2 agrees at 15 bases. Unmatched junction bases numbered 4, after V lost 4 bases and J lost 9 bases. The CDR3 extends over 15 amino acids. The germline V gene has CDR1 PRHDT and CDR2 FYEKMQ (reference sequence). The CDR3 here is CASSSGLAGGGEQFF. CDR3 sequence (DNA): TGTGCCAGCAGCTCGGGACTAGCGGGGGGTGGTGAGCAGTTCTTC.

The CDR3 loop is CASSLTGDYGYTF. The CDR3 DNA reads as TGTGCCAGCAGCCTTACAGGGGACTATGGCTACACCTTC. The chain employs TRBV7-9 and TRBJ1-2; 7 positions match TRBD1. The CDR3 totals 13 residues. Germline values: CDR1 SEHNR, CDR2 FQNEAQ (reference sequence). Trimming at V came to 5 bases and at J to 3 bases, leaving 3 bases not matched to a gene.

This chain links TRBV20-1 with TRBJ1-6, with 11 bases fitting TRBD1. The CDR3 loop spans 16 amino acids. CDR1 is DFQATT, CDR2 SNEGSKA, per germline (reference sequence). J lost 4 bases, V lost 6 bases, and 8 bases had no gene match. Here the CDR3 reads CSAKRTGGKYNSPLHF. The CDR3 nucleotides read TGCAGTGCAAAAAGGACAGGGGGCAAATATAATTCACCCCTCCACTTT.

The rearrangement uses TRBV12-3 or TRBV12-4 and TRBJ2-3; D unclear. Trimming pared 3 bases from V and 2 bases from J, leaving 9 bases between. This CDR3 is built from 14 residues. The CDR3 nucleotides read TGTGCCAGCAGTTTGGTCAGGTACACAGATACGCAGTATTTT. Translation gives CASSLVRYTDTQYF.

The chain couples TRBV10-3 to TRBJ2-3; the match to TRBD1 covers 7 bases. Germline V gene sequence: CDR1 ENHRY, CDR2 SYGVKD. The CDR3 consists of 14 residues. V shed 8 bases, J shed 3 bases, and the junction held 8 bases outside the gene matches. CDR3 residues: CAIGRGGGTDTQYF. The CDR3 coding sequence is TGTGCCATCGGCCGAGGGGGCGGGACAGATACGCAGTATTTT.

The chain recombines TRBV6-5 with TRBJ1-4; 7 bases are shared with TRBD1. CDR1 and CDR2 (germline): MNHEY, SVGAGI. The CDR3 covers 14 residues. The junction had 7 bases not matched to a gene; V was cut back by 5 bases and J by 7 bases. This chain's CDR3 is CASSTGVEREKLFF. Here the CDR3 DNA reads TGTGCCAGCAGTACAGGGGTCGAACGTGAAAAACTGTTTTTT.

The chain employs TRBV20-1 and TRBJ2-7; 7 bases are a match to TRBD2. The CDR3 has 14 amino acids. With V trimmed by 5 bases and J by 0 bases, 7 bases remained unmatched. Germline lookup yields CDR1 DFQATT and CDR2 SNEGSKA (reference sequence). CDR3 bases: TGCAGTGCTCCCCGTGGGGGGGACTCCTACGAGCAGTACTTC. It translates to CSAPRGGDSYEQYF.

This chain connects TRBV4-1 to TRBJ2-1; TRBD2 aligns across 9 bases. The CDR3 covers 23 residues. Trimming took 0 bases from V and 0 from J; bases not matched to a gene: 21. The germline CDR1 and CDR2 sequences are MGHRA and YSYEKL. This chain's CDR3 is CASSQDGEGGRSSGGCSYNEQFF. The CDR3 nucleotides read TGCGCCAGCAGCCAAGATGGAGAGGGAGGGCGGAGTAGCGGGGGTTGCTCCTACAATGAGCAGTTCTTC.

The chain combines TRBV7-2 with TRBJ2-3, with 7 bases lining up with TRBD2. The ends lost 0 bases at V and 4 bases at J; junction bases unmatched: 4. The CDR3 extends over 15 amino acids. Germline CDR1 and CDR2: SGHTA and FQGNSA. CDR3 protein: CASSLAGGGSDTQYF. Here the CDR3 DNA reads TGTGCCAGCAGCTTAGCGGGGGGGGGATCAGATACGCAGTATTTT.

This chain uses TRBV4-3 with TRBJ2-3, with 7 bases that match TRBD2. The CDR3 has 15 amino acids. The germline CDR1 and CDR2 sequences are LGHNA and YSLEER. Losses at the gene ends were 1 base for V and 6 bases for J; bases not matched to a gene: 7. As DNA, the CDR3 is TGCGCCAGCAGCCAAGCCTACGGGGGGATCGATACGCAGTATTTT. It is translated as CASSQAYGGIDTQYF.

This chain links TRBV20-1 with TRBJ2-3, with unresolved D. The CDR3 has 11 amino acids. The V end was cut by 0 bases, the J end by 10 bases, with 8 bases between. Germline-derived CDR1 and CDR2 are DFQATT and SNEGSKA (reference sequence). DNA for the CDR3: TGCAGTGCTAGAGATTCAAGCGCGCAGTATTTT. Translating gives CSARDSSAQYF.

This clonotype has a single count. V usage is TRBV12-3 or TRBV12-4 and J usage is TRBJ1-1; D is ambiguous. The CDR3 consists of 13 residues. The ends were cut back, 2 bases at V and 0 bases at J, with 4 bases in the middle. CDR3 amino acids: CASSLNVNTEAFF. For the CDR3, the DNA is TGTGCCAGCAGTTTAAACGTGAACACTGAAGCTTTCTTT.

The DNA for the CDR3 is TGTGCCAGCAGTAGACAGGGGAGTAACACTGAAGCTTTCTTT. Translated: CASSRQGSNTEAFF. The V and J genes are TRBV27 and TRBJ1-1; 8 bases agree with TRBD1. This CDR3 contains 14 residues. V shed 5 bases and J 2 bases; nucleotides not matched to a gene: 4. Germline CDR1 reads MNHEY; CDR2 reads SMNVEV (reference sequence).

The chain employs TRBV27 and TRBJ1-2; 9 bases are shared with TRBD1. V trimming: 3 bases; J trimming: 8 bases; junction bases outside the gene matches: 13. The CDR3 consists of 16 residues. The germline V gene has CDR1 MNHEY and CDR2 SMNVEV (reference sequence). CDR3 bases: TGTGCCAGCAGTTTTGGCTCGGACAGGGGACCCCTCGGCTACACCTTC. This codes for CASSFGSDRGPLGYTF.

This chain connects TRBV20-1 to TRBJ1-4; D gene unclear. The CDR3 sequence is 13 residues long. Germline CDR1 reads DFQATT; CDR2 reads SNEGSKA (reference sequence). V was trimmed by 0 bases and J by 8 bases, leaving 10 bases between them. Here the CDR3 reads CSARELLTEKLFF. CDR3 DNA: TGCAGTGCTAGAGAATTGCTTACCGAAAAACTGTTTTTT.

The J gene is TRBJ2-3, the V gene TRBV9; the D gene is possibly TRBD2 (7 bases). The CDR3 is 13 residues long. Germline V lookup: CDR1 SGDLS, CDR2 YYNGEE. V was clipped by 5 bases and J by 7 bases, with 14 bases between them. This chain's CDR3 is CASRGGGENTQYF. The CDR3, as DNA: TGTGCCAGCAGGGGAGGGGGGGAGAATACGCAGTATTTT.

Here the CDR3 reads CASRKKGRSYNEQFF. DNA of the CDR3: TGTGCCAGCAGAAAAAAGGGAAGGTCCTACAATGAGCAGTTCTTC. The rearrangement uses TRBV27 and TRBJ2-1, with D unresolved. CDR1 MNHEY and CDR2 SMNVEV come from the germline V gene (reference sequence). Trimming removed 6 bases at V and 1 base at J, with 13 bases between. This CDR3 region has 15 residues.

Here the CDR3 DNA reads TGTGCCAGCAGCTTAGCGGACACTCCTTCACCCCTCCACTTT. This sequence encodes CASSLADTPSPLHF. V is TRBV7-9 and J is TRBJ1-6; D may be TRBD1 (5 bases). Trimming took off 0 bases at V and 9 bases at J, with 9 bases between the two ends. Germline V lookup: CDR1 SEHNR, CDR2 FQNEAQ (reference sequence). CDR3 length: 14 residues.

This chain links TRBV20-1 with TRBJ2-7, with 7 bases identical to TRBD1. CDR1 and CDR2 (germline): DFQATT, SNEGSKA (reference sequence). The ends lost 8 bases at V and 1 base at J; junction bases unmatched: 8. CDR3 length: 13 residues. The CDR3 DNA reads as TGCAGTTTCTCCGTGACAGGGTCCTACGAGCAGTACTTC. It translates to CSFSVTGSYEQYF.

This chain uses TRBV13 with TRBJ1-1; D ambiguous. The CDR3 spans 11 residues. CDR1 and CDR2 (germline): PRHDT, FYEKMQ (reference sequence). V was trimmed by 3 bases and J by 7 bases, leaving 6 bases between them. CDR3 sequence (DNA): TGTGCCAGCAGCTTGTTTGGTGAAGCTTTCTTT. It yields the protein CASSLFGEAFF.

The chain employs TRBV3-1 and TRBJ2-5, with D perhaps TRBD1 (5 bases). The V end was cut by 3 bases, the J end by 0 bases, with 11 bases between. The CDR3 length is 15 residues. Germline V gives CDR1 LGHDT, CDR2 YNNKEL (reference sequence). CDR3 loop: CASSQVDMDQETQYF. The CDR3 DNA sequence: TGTGCCAGCAGCCAGGTGGACATGGACCAAGAGACCCAGTACTTC.

V and J are TRBV28 and TRBJ2-1; D possibly uses TRBD1 or TRBD2 (5 bases each). Germline V gene lookup returns CDR1 MDHEN and CDR2 SYDVKM. Trimming took 6 bases from V and 8 from J, leaving 23 bases between them. The CDR3 sequence is 16 residues long. In nucleotides, the CDR3 is TGTGCCAGCAGCTCTCCGAGGGGTGGTTCGATGGATGAGCAGTTCTTC. Its protein is CASSSPRGGSMDEQFF.

This clonotype was recorded a few times. The rearrangement joins TRBV3-1 to TRBJ2-1; TRBD2 matches at 8 bases. The V and J ends lost 4 bases and 4 bases, in that order; junction bases with no gene match: 12. Germline lookup yields CDR1 LGHDT and CDR2 YNNKEL (reference sequence). The CDR3 has 17 amino acids. CDR3 coding DNA: TGTGCCAGCAGCCCCCGGGAGGGGATAAGAGAATACAATGAGCAGTTCTTC. Translated, it gives CASSPREGIREYNEQFF.